This TCR beta chain was captured by sequencing in a study of cytomegalovirus exposure and HLA in healthy donors. In its sample, this clone was seen once. The PCR employed 60 Vbeta primers together with 13 Jbeta primers. The repertoire was sequenced with immunoSEQ multiplex PCR; TCRdb's copy has only in-frame clones and lacks some. The sample holds over 110,000 clones, roughly 77% seen once. Trimming stripped 5 bases from V and 5 bases from J, with 15 bases between. Germline assignment: CDR1 GTSNPN and CDR2 SVGIG (reference sequence). The CDR3 contains 13 residues. Although they were nominally healthy when sampled, donors likely had unrecorded immune exposures.

This receptor was taken from a female donor in good health and CMV-seronegative. The chain has TRBV30 and TRBJ1-1; possibly TRBD1 for D (6 bases). The sequencing input was PBMCs. The CDR3 sequence: CAWGIVRGTEAFF. The DNA for the CDR3 is TGTGCCTGGGGGATCGTGAGGGGGACTGAAGCTTTCTTT. The complete variable domain, with remaining parts taken from reference TRBV30 and TRBJ1-1, reads SQTIHQWPATLVQPVGSPLSLECTVEGTSNPNLYWYRQAAGRGLQLLFYSVGIGQISSEVPQNLSASRPQDRQFILSSKKLLLSDSGFYLCAWGIVRGTEAFFGQGTRLTVV.